This T cell receptor (beta chain) was identified in a study of blood T cell repertoires in COVID-19. For the study at large: The origin of the acute and convalescent COVID-19 samples was the United States, Italy and Spain. PBMCs, B-cell-depleted T cells, or T cells provided the cDNA or gDNA that made up the material.

How the authors handled the data: How many nucleated cells were present was estimated from reference gene primer amplification. Produced via immunoSEQ multiplex PCR; TCRdb's table is partial and in-frame only. From that table come the V and J calls and clone size; the DNA was used to work out D and trimming. The sample lists some 220,000 clones; about 82% were seen once. The CDR3 sequence is 15 residues long. The germline CDR1 and CDR2 sequences are MDHEN and SYDVKM. V was shortened by 3 bases and J by 1 base, with 11 bases between the two germline ends. The receptor was derived from a woman aged 55-75 years with active or convalescent COVID-19. This chain uses TRBV28 with TRBJ2-3; the D gene is possibly TRBD2 (5 bases). The sequenced material came from peripheral blood. In DNA, the CDR3 is TGTGCCAGCAGTTTCAAGGACTTGGGCACAGATACGCAGTATTTT. This translates into CASSFKDLGTDTQYF. The whole variable domain, remainder taken from reference TRBV28 and TRBJ2-3, is DVKVTQSSRYLVKRTGEKVFLECVQDMDHENMFWYRQDPGLGLRLIYFSYDVKMKEKGDIPEGYSVSREKKERFSLILESASTNQTSMYLCASSFKDLGTDTQYFGPGTRLTVL.